Listed here are 22 T cell receptor beta chains from one sample, sequenced in a study of blood T cells in healthy people across ages. For the second PCR, which ran for 7 to 11 cycles, a sample-barcoded 5' primer and a J-beta primer mix were used. TCRdb independently ran MiXCR on the 5' RACE reads; one entry per CDR3 protein. The table records about 1.5 million distinct CDR3 sequences, less than 45% of them present only once. The sample comprised blood. The receptor set was obtained from a woman between 18 and 29 years old in good health.

The chain uses TRBV4-3 and TRBJ1-1; D gene uncertain. Germline V lookup: CDR1 LGHNA, CDR2 YSLEER. This CDR3 has 13 amino acids. The ends were cut back, 4 bases at V and 8 bases at J, with 14 bases in the middle. For the CDR3, the DNA is TGCGCCAGCAGCCGGACGACGAGTATGGAAGCTTTCTTT. This gives the protein CASSRTTSMEAFF.

This clonotype was detected a few times. The chain joins TRBV25-1 to TRBJ1-5; the D is unclear. This CDR3 is built from 15 residues. Looked up from germline, CDR1 is MGHDK and CDR2 is SYGVNS. Trimming left V 3 bases short and J 6 bases short, with 15 bases between. CDR3 residues: CASSDERYSTQPQHF. The DNA for the CDR3 is TGTGCCAGCAGTGATGAGAGGTACAGTACTCAGCCCCAGCATTTT.

This chain uses TRBV7-9 with TRBJ1-2, with unresolved D. Germline V gene sequence: CDR1 SEHNR, CDR2 FQNEAQ (reference sequence). The CDR3 length is 11 residues. With 2 bases removed from V and 8 bases from J, the gap between germline ends came to 6 bases. For the CDR3, the DNA is TGTGCCAGCAGCTTAAAAGGGGGCTACACCTTC. As protein: CASSLKGGYTF.

Many counts were recorded for this clonotype. This sequence joins TRBV6-2 or TRBV6-3 and TRBJ2-7; 11 bases agree with TRBD2. Germline CDR1 and CDR2: MNHEY and SVGEGT. The V and J ends lost 2 bases and 3 bases, in that order; junction bases with no gene match: 0. This CDR3 has 14 amino acids. CDR3 DNA: TGTGCCAGCAGTTACGGGACTAGCGGCTACGAGCAGTACTTC. Its translation is CASSYGTSGYEQYF.

This clonotype was detected a few times. The V and J genes are TRBV20-1 and TRBJ2-3; D is unresolved. Looked up from germline, CDR1 is DFQATT and CDR2 is SNEGSKA (reference sequence). The V gene lost 3 bases and the J gene lost 0 bases, with 10 bases spanning the gap. The CDR3 runs to 14 residues. The CDR3: CSASGLDSTDTQYF. The CDR3 DNA reads TGCAGTGCTAGCGGCCTCGATAGCACAGATACGCAGTATTTT.

This clonotype was recorded a few times. The V gene is TRBV6-6, the J gene TRBJ2-1; the D is unclear. Trimming shortened V by 7 bases and J by 0 bases, and 10 bases separated the two germline ends. Germline values: CDR1 MNHNY, CDR2 SVGAGI (reference sequence). The CDR3 loop spans 14 amino acids. The CDR3 spells CASIEALSYNEQFF. In nucleotides, the CDR3 is TGTGCCAGCATCGAGGCCCTCTCCTACAATGAGCAGTTCTTC.

This clonotype appeared many times. The chain couples TRBV29-1 to TRBJ2-7; TRBD1 might be the D (6 bases). Germline V gene data show CDR1 as SQVTM and CDR2 as ANQGSEA. Between the trimmed V and J ends, which lost 1 base and 2 bases, there was a span of 12 bases. The CDR3 contains 14 residues. DNA for the CDR3: TGCAGCGTTGAAGTGGACAGCAGCCCCTACGAGCAGTACTTC. Protein product: CSVEVDSSPYEQYF.

V gene TRBV4-3 combines with J gene TRBJ2-3; 9 bases are shared with TRBD2. This CDR3 is built from 18 residues. V lost 0 bases to trimming and J lost 0 bases; unmatched junction nucleotides: 7. The germline CDR1 and CDR2 sequences are LGHNA and YSLEER. CDR3 sequence: CASSQDRASGASTDTQYF. The CDR3 bases are TGCGCCAGCAGCCAAGATCGTGCTAGCGGGGCGAGCACAGATACGCAGTATTTT.

There are many counts of this clonotype. The rearrangement joins TRBV7-2 to TRBJ2-3, with D unclear. This CDR3 contains 14 residues. Germline CDR1 and CDR2: SGHTA and FQGNSA. V lost 1 base and J lost 0, with 5 bases in between. The CDR3 spells CASSLETSTDTQYF. CDR3 in DNA: TGTGCCAGCAGCTTAGAGACAAGCACAGATACGCAGTATTTT.

This clonotype was detected a few times. V is TRBV6-5 and J is TRBJ2-3; 7 bases are a match to TRBD2. CDR3 length equals 15 residues. The V segment lost 6 bases and the J segment 0 bases; nucleotides outside the gene matches: 6. CDR1 is MNHEY and CDR2 is SVGAGI in the germline V gene. CDR3 amino acids: CASSPQLASTDTQYF. The CDR3 nucleotides read TGTGCCAGCAGCCCACAACTAGCGAGCACAGATACGCAGTATTTT.

This clonotype was seen just once. The chain joins TRBV7-2 to TRBJ2-3, with 12 bases aligning to TRBD2. The J segment lost 3 bases and the V segment lost 2 bases, leaving 9 bases of the junction unmatched. Germline V gene data show CDR1 as SGHTA and CDR2 as FQGNSA. There are 18 residues in the CDR3. The CDR3 nucleotides are TGTGCCAGCAGCTTAAACGGGCTAGCGGGAGGGCGAACAGATACGCAGTATTTT. Translating it yields CASSLNGLAGGRTDTQYF. The variable domain in full, completed from reference TRBV7-2 and TRBJ2-3, reads GAGVSQSPSNKVTEKGKDVELRCDPISGHTALYWYRQSLGQGLEFLIYFQGNSAPDKSGLPSDRFSAERTGGSVSTLTIQRTQQEDSAVYLCASSLNGLAGGRTDTQYFGPGTRLTVL.

This clonotype has a handful of counts. J is TRBJ2-7 and V is TRBV18, with D unresolved. In germline, CDR1 is KGHSH, CDR2 LQKENI. Deletions cut 2 bases from V and 3 bases from J, with 8 bases between. CDR3 length equals 13 residues. DNA of the CDR3: TGTGCCAGCTCACCAGTCACCTACTACGAGCAGTACTTC. As protein: CASSPVTYYEQYF.

The rearrangement uses TRBV7-2 and TRBJ1-5; D perhaps matches TRBD1 (6 bases). The length of the CDR3 is 15 residues. The V end lost 5 bases, the J end lost 2 bases, and 13 bases lay between the germline ends. Germline CDR1 and CDR2: SGHTA and FQGNSA. The CDR3 sequence is CASSMDGGGNQPQHF. The CDR3 DNA reads as TGTGCCAGCAGCATGGACGGGGGCGGCAATCAGCCCCAGCATTTT.

The chain combines TRBV12-3 or TRBV12-4 with TRBJ1-6, with TRBD1 matching over 8 bases. The V gene end was trimmed by 3 bases and the J gene end by 10 bases; junction bases not matched to a gene: 5. This CDR3 spans 14 amino acids. CDR3: CASSFNRGNSPLHF. CDR3 bases: TGTGCCAGCAGTTTCAACAGGGGGAACTCACCCCTCCACTTT.

The V gene is TRBV11-3, the J gene TRBJ2-3, with 10 bases that match TRBD2. The CDR3 has 15 amino acids. The trim removed 3 bases at V and 5 bases at J, leaving 5 bases unmatched. Germline assignment: CDR1 SGHNT and CDR2 YENEEA. The CDR3, as DNA: TGTGCCAGCAGCTTTAGCGGGGGGAGTGGAGATACGCAGTATTTT. As protein: CASSFSGGSGDTQYF.

V gene TRBV29-1 combines with J gene TRBJ1-1, with TRBD1 matching 9 bases. The V gene's germline CDR1 is SQVTM and CDR2 ANQGSEA. With V trimmed by 5 bases and J by 0 bases, 16 bases remained unmatched. This CDR3 is built from 18 residues. This chain's CDR3 is CSVYEGPNRGPMNTEAFF. The DNA for the CDR3 is TGCAGCGTTTACGAGGGCCCTAACAGGGGGCCGATGAACACTGAAGCTTTCTTT.

The chain joins TRBV19 to TRBJ2-5, with 7 nucleotides matching TRBD2. Trimming took 2 bases from V and 5 from J; bases not matched to a gene: 11. Germline V lookup: CDR1 LNHDA, CDR2 SQIVND (reference sequence). The CDR3 consists of 16 residues. The DNA of the CDR3 is TGTGCCAGTAGTATACTACCCGGGGGGAATGAGGAGACCCAGTACTTC. It yields the protein CASSILPGGNEETQYF.

The rearrangement links TRBV7-2 to TRBJ1-2, with TRBD1 identical over 11 bases. The CDR3 spans 19 residues. V lost 0 bases and J lost 2; bases outside the gene matches: 11. The germline V gene encodes CDR1 SGHTA and CDR2 FQGNSA. CDR3 sequence: CASSLARTGGFKKNYGYTF. The CDR3 DNA follows: TGTGCCAGCAGCTTAGCCCGGACAGGGGGCTTTAAAAAGAACTATGGCTACACCTTC.

The chain links TRBV28 to TRBJ2-7, with 9 positions matching TRBD1. The CDR3 consists of 18 residues. The V segment lost 6 bases and the J segment 0 bases; nucleotides outside the gene matches: 15. CDR1 MDHEN and CDR2 SYDVKM come from the germline V gene. The CDR3 region is CASRRRQGGNPSSYEQYF. CDR3 nucleotides: TGTGCCAGCAGACGTCGACAGGGGGGAAACCCGAGCTCCTACGAGCAGTACTTC.

The chain links TRBV15 to TRBJ1-5; D is possibly TRBD1 (6 bases). Germline-derived CDR1 and CDR2 are LNHNV and YYDKDF (reference sequence). CDR3 length equals 14 residues. Deletions cut 5 bases from V and 3 bases from J, with 11 bases between. The DNA of the CDR3 is TGTGCCACCAGCCCAGGGGCGGTCAATCAGCCCCAGCATTTT. Amino acid sequence: CATSPGAVNQPQHF.

The chain employs TRBV10-3 and TRBJ1-2, with D perhaps matching TRBD1 (5 bases). V was shortened by 10 bases and J by 4 bases, with 19 bases between the two germline ends. CDR1 and CDR2 from the germline V gene are ENHRY and SYGVKD. The length of the CDR3 is 14 residues. In DNA, the CDR3 is TGTGCCAGCCAACCCGGACATGGGGGCTATGGCTACACCTTC. Encoded protein: CASQPGHGGYGYTF.

A few counts support this clonotype. The chain carries TRBV6-5 and TRBJ2-7; D gene unclear. Germline V gene lookup returns CDR1 MNHEY and CDR2 SVGAGI. V gave up 6 bases and J gave up 1 base, with 16 bases separating them. CDR3 length equals 15 residues. Written as DNA, the CDR3 is TGTGCCAGCAGCTACCTCTTTTCCTCTTCCTACGAGCAGTACTTC. Protein: CASSYLFSSSYEQYF.